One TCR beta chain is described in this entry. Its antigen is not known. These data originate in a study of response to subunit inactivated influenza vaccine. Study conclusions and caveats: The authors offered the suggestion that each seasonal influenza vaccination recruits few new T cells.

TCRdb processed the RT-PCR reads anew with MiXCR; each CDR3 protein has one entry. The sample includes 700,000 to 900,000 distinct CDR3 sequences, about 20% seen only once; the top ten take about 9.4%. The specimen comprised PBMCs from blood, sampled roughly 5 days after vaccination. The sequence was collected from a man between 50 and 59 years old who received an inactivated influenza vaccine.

The CDR3 nucleotides read TGTGCCAGCAGCCAAGAGCGGTCCAGTGTCTACGAGCAGTACTTC. Encoded protein: CASSQERSSVYEQYF. The genes are TRBV4-2 and TRBJ2-7; no definite D call. The CDR3 is made up of 15 amino acids. Trimming pared 0 bases from V and 3 bases from J, leaving 12 bases between. The germline gives CDR1 LGHNA, CDR2 YNFKEQ.